The T cell receptor (beta chain) described here comes from a study of response to subunit inactivated influenza vaccine. Study conclusions and caveats: Few additional T cells are recruited per seasonal influenza vaccination, authors suggested.

A word on this clonotype: What it binds is not known.

This CDR3 is 15 amino acids long. V was pared by 1 base and J by 2 bases, with 11 bases between. Germline V gives CDR1 SGHTA, CDR2 FQGNSA. A single record per CDR3 protein comes from TCRdb applying MiXCR to the RT-PCR reads. The data hold 150,000 to 200,000 distinct CDR3 sequences, with about a tenth observed a single time. The sequence was obtained from a man aged 45-65 years who received an inactivated influenza vaccine. The sequencing here drew on non-naive T cells sorted from PBMCs, taken roughly 47 days after vaccination. J is TRBJ1-1 and V is TRBV7-2; D is unclear. The CDR3 nucleotides are TGTGCCAGCAGCTTAGTAGGTCGGCGTAACACTGAAGCTTTCTTT. Its translation is CASSLVGRRNTEAFF.